The 12 T cell receptor beta chains below come from one sample, sequenced in a study of shared clonotypes between healthy human individuals (dated by TCRdb to 2019 to 2021). Library method: the immunoSEQ multiplex PCR assay. As stored in TCRdb, this immuneACCESS dataset retains in-frame rearrangements with V and J assigned. A fraction of the clones does not appear; measured against another copy, unresolved V genes explain less than half of the discrepancy, and the remainder lacks a known reason. The sample table lists about 490,000 clones, 81% of them with a count of one. Roughly an eighth of the sample is held by the ten biggest clonotypes. Sequencing was carried out using PBMCs. The receptors here all came from a woman aged 40-49 years in good health. Some clones in this sample may be carry-over from other donors' samples.

The chain is built from TRBV18 and TRBJ1-3; D gene unclear. Trimming took 4 bases from V and 2 from J, leaving 9 bases between them. CDR3 length equals 14 residues. The germline CDR1 and CDR2 sequences are KGHSH and LQKENI. CDR3 DNA: TGTGCCAGCTCACGACTCGAGGCTGGAAACACCATATATTTT. Protein: CASSRLEAGNTIYF. Full variable domain (outside the CDR3, taken from reference TRBV18 and TRBJ1-3): NAGVMQNPRHLVRRRGQEARLRCSPMKGHSHVYWYRQLPEEGLKFMVYLQKENIIDESGMPKERFSAEFPKEGPSILRIQQVVRGDSAAYFCASSRLEAGNTIYFGEGSWLTVV.

For this clone: This likely traces to a read error, being one base from a far larger clone. The rearrangement uses TRBV6-1 and TRBJ1-5; 7 nucleotides line up with TRBD1. There are 15 residues in the CDR3. Germline values: CDR1 MNHNS, CDR2 SASEGT. CDR3 residues: CANSGQTGHSQPQHF. CDR3 coding DNA: TGTGCCAACAGTGGGCAGACAGGGCATAGTCAGCCCCAGCATTTT.

J is TRBJ2-2 and V is TRBV27, with TRBD2 matching 14 bases. There are 16 residues in the CDR3. Germline-derived CDR1 and CDR2 are MNHEY and SMNVEV (reference sequence). V dropped 6 bases and J dropped 5; count of bases not matched to a gene: 5. For the CDR3, the DNA is TGTGCCAGCAGGGGACTAGCGGGAGAGGTGACCGGGGAGCTGTTTTTT. Protein sequence: CASRGLAGEVTGELFF.

To note about this clone: A much more abundant neighbour one base away suggests this may be a read error. The V call is TRBV7-3, the J call TRBJ2-1; TRBD2 might be the D (6 bases). Looked up from germline, CDR1 is SGHTA and CDR2 is FQGTGA. This CDR3 comprises 13 residues. With 5 bases removed from V and 13 bases from J, the gap between germline ends came to 18 bases. The CDR3 loop is CASSPPQRVGQFF. The CDR3 DNA is TGTGCCAGCAGCCCCCCCCAGCGGGTAGGACAGTTCTTC.

The chain carries TRBV30 and TRBJ2-1; 9 bases line up with TRBD2. The J segment lost 9 bases and the V segment lost 0 bases, leaving 3 bases of the junction unmatched. This CDR3 is 13 amino acids long. Looked up from germline, CDR1 is GTSNPN and CDR2 is SVGIG (reference sequence). Written as DNA, the CDR3 is TGTGCCTGGAGTGTGGCTAGCGGGGCTGAGCAGTTCTTC. Translation: CAWSVASGAEQFF.

The rearrangement uses TRBV11-2 and TRBJ2-7; TRBD2 agrees at 7 bases. There are 14 residues in the CDR3. V shed 1 base and J 2 bases; nucleotides not matched to a gene: 2. Germline lookup yields CDR1 SGHAT and CDR2 FQNNGV. The CDR3 region is CASSLGGGTYEQYF. The CDR3 DNA sequence: TGTGCCAGCAGCTTAGGCGGGGGAACCTACGAGCAGTACTTC.

Notes on this clone: It differs at one base from a far larger clone, so likely a read error. The V and J genes are TRBV27 and TRBJ1-1, with D unclear. The CDR3 has 13 amino acids. Germline lookup yields CDR1 MNHEY and CDR2 SMNVEV (reference sequence). Trimming stripped 4 bases from V and 0 bases from J, with 6 bases between. CDR3 in DNA: TGTGCCAGCAGTTCCAATATGAACACTGAAGCTTTCTTT. Protein sequence: CASSSNMNTEAFF.

V and J are TRBV7-9 and TRBJ1-1; D may be TRBD1 (6 bases). The CDR3 is 15 residues long. Germline V gives CDR1 SEHNR, CDR2 FQNEAQ (reference sequence). V was clipped by 1 base and J by 1 base, with 10 bases between them. CDR3 DNA sequence: TGTGCCAGCAGCTTAGGTTTAGGGGGGAACACTGAAGCTTTCTTT. Amino acid sequence: CASSLGLGGNTEAFF.

This chain uses TRBV2 with TRBJ1-2; D unclear. The CDR3 contains 14 residues. The ends were cut back, 1 base at V and 3 bases at J, with 9 bases in the middle. Germline V gene sequence: CDR1 SNHLY, CDR2 FYNNEI. CDR3 amino acids: CASSEDLIHYGYTF. The CDR3 region has the DNA TGTGCCAGCAGTGAAGATCTGATTCACTATGGCTACACCTTC.

The table lists this clone with a count of one. Different DNA sequences within this sample yield the same CDR3. The chain employs TRBV18 and TRBJ2-3, with 8 bases lining up with TRBD1. The CDR3 spans 14 residues. Germline V lookup: CDR1 KGHSH, CDR2 LQKENI. Losses at the gene ends were 3 bases for V and 3 bases for J; bases not matched to a gene: 2. The DNA for the CDR3 is TGTGCCAGCTCACCGAGACAGGGGACAGATACGCAGTATTTT. This codes for CASSPRQGTDTQYF.

This clone was detected only once. The chain employs TRBV15 and TRBJ2-5, with D possibly being TRBD1 (7 bases). Trimming removed 4 bases at V and 7 bases at J, with 22 bases between. The CDR3 spans 16 residues. Germline CDR1 reads LNHNV; CDR2 reads YYDKDF (reference sequence). The CDR3 sequence: CATSKRTGPIGGTQYF. The CDR3 nucleotides read TGTGCCACCAGCAAGAGGACAGGACCTATCGGGGGGACCCAGTACTTC.

This clone was observed a few times. V is TRBV7-9 and J is TRBJ1-4; D not certain. Trimming removed 0 bases at V and 3 bases at J, with 8 bases between. CDR1 is SEHNR and CDR2 is FQNEAQ in the germline V gene (reference sequence). This CDR3 region has 15 residues. In DNA, the CDR3 is TGTGCCAGCAGCTTAGCGCCGAGTCCTAATGAAAAACTGTTTTTT. Protein product: CASSLAPSPNEKLFF. Full variable domain (rest looked up from reference TRBV7-9 and TRBJ1-4): DTGVSQNPRHKITKRGQNVTFRCDPISEHNRLYWYRQTLGQGPEFLTYFQNEAQLEKSRLLSDRFSAERPKGSFSTLEIQRTEQGDSAMYLCASSLAPSPNEKLFFGSGTQLSVL.